This is a list of T cell receptor beta chains from one sample in a study of blood T cells in healthy people across ages. TCRdb reprocessed the 5' RACE reads via MiXCR and lists one record per CDR3 protein. The table shows hundreds of thousands of distinct CDR3 sequences, with 45% to 65% occurring only once. Sequencing used blood. Every receptor here comes from a man aged 60 to 75 in good health. Both conserved end residues are part of each CDR3. D genes are given only for firm matches. Only part of the rows carry a size: once, few, many, or a class if the clone is expanded.

>TRBV29-1|-|-|TRBJ2-2
TGCAGCGTTGGACACACCGGGGAGCTGTTTTTT
CSVGHTGELFF
>TRBV5-1|-|-|TRBJ2-3
TGCGCCAGCAGCCCGGGACTTTACGCAGATACGCAGTATTTT
CASSPGLYADTQYF
>TRBV5-5|TRBD2|-|TRBJ2-3
TGTGCCAGCAGCTTGGCGGGGCGGGGGGGCGACAGCACAGATACGCAGTATTTT
CASSLAGRGGDSTDTQYF
>TRBV13|-|few|TRBJ2-5
TGTGCCAGCAGCTTATACAGGTTTGAGACCCAGTACTTC
CASSLYRFETQYF
>TRBV11-2|TRBD1|-|TRBJ2-7
TGTGCCAGCAGCAGCGGACAGGCATTCTACGAGCAGTACTTC
CASSSGQAFYEQYF
>TRBV4-2|TRBD1|-|TRBJ2-7
TGTGCCAGCAGCCAGTCGACAGGGTCCTACGAGCAGTACTTC
CASSQSTGSYEQYF
>TRBV2|-|once|TRBJ1-2
TGTGCCAGCAGTGAATTTGGACAGCGCTATGGCTACACCTTC
CASSEFGQRYGYTF
>TRBV6-1|-|-|TRBJ1-1
TGTGCCAGCAGTGGGGGAGGGTACAGGAACACTGAAGCTTTCTTT
CASSGGGYRNTEAFF
>TRBV20-1|-|-|TRBJ2-3
TGCAGTGCTTCCCGGGTTAGCACAGATACGCAGTATTTT
CSASRVSTDTQYF
>TRBV11-2|TRBD1|-|TRBJ2-5
TGTGCCAGCAGCTTAGGAAGACAGGGGGCCCGGGAGACCCAGTACTTC
CASSLGRQGARETQYF
>TRBV4-1|TRBD1|-|TRBJ1-2
TGCGCCAGCAGCCAAGACAGGACAGGGATTAACTATGGCTACACCTTC
CASSQDRTGINYGYTF
>TRBV6-6|-|-|TRBJ1-4
TGTGCCAGCAGTCCACAGGGAAGGGGGGAAAAACTGTTTTTT
CASSPQGRGEKLFF
>TRBV3-1|TRBD1|-|TRBJ2-5
TGTGCCAGCGGACAGTTGGGACAGGGACAGACCCAGTACTTC
CASGQLGQGQTQYF
>TRBV4-1|-|-|TRBJ2-1
TGCGCCAGCAGACAAGATGGTACCTCGGGGAGCAATGAGCAGTTCTTC
CASRQDGTSGSNEQFF
>TRBV5-1|-|few|TRBJ2-2
TGCGCCAGCAGCACCGGGACGTACGAGGGCGGGGAGCTGTTTTTT
CASSTGTYEGGELFF
>TRBV6-1|-|-|TRBJ1-1
TGTGCCAGCAGTCCATCGACCAACACTGAAGCTTTCTTT
CASSPSTNTEAFF
>TRBV20-1|-|-|TRBJ1-4
TGCAGTGCTATGGCACCCGGTACTGCAACTAATGAAAAACTGTTTTTT
CSAMAPGTATNEKLFF
>TRBV15|-|-|TRBJ1-2
TGTGCCACCAGCAGAGTAGGGGAAGGCTACACCTTC
CATSRVGEGYTF
>TRBV20-1|TRBD1|-|TRBJ1-4
TGCAGTGCTAGGACCGGGACAGGGCCCTCTTTTGCTAATGAAAAACTGTTTTTT
CSARTGTGPSFANEKLFF
>TRBV2|TRBD1|-|TRBJ2-3
TGTGCCAGCAGCCGACAGGGGGCGGGTACAGATACGCAGTATTTT
CASSRQGAGTDTQYF
>TRBV7-9|-|once|TRBJ1-4
TGTGCCACTACCCCCGGGGCGGATTTAGGAAAACTGTTTTTT
CATTPGADLGKLFF
>TRBV29-1|TRBD2|-|TRBJ2-5
TGCAGCGTTGCTGGTAGCGGGGTGATGGAGACCCAGTACTTC
CSVAGSGVMETQYF
>TRBV18|-|-|TRBJ1-2
TGTGCCAGCTCACCTCCTAACGGGCCCGCTAACTATGGCTACACCTTC
CASSPPNGPANYGYTF
>TRBV25-1|-|-|TRBJ2-7
TGTGCCAGCAGAAGCTACTCCGAGCAGTACTTC
CASRSYSEQYF
>TRBV5-1|TRBD2|-|TRBJ2-3
TGCGCCAGCAGCTTAGGACTAGCGGGGAGCACAGCTACGCAGTATTTT
CASSLGLAGSTATQYF
>TRBV29-1|TRBD1|-|TRBJ2-1
TGCAGCGTTCAAGGGGACAGGGGATTGAGCGGTGAGCAGTTCTTC
CSVQGDRGLSGEQFF
>TRBV29-1|TRBD2|many|TRBJ2-1
TGCAGCGCTAGCGGGGGGGCCACCTACAATGAGCAGTTCTTC
CSASGGATYNEQFF
>TRBV4-1|TRBD2|-|TRBJ2-7
TGCGCCAGCAGCCAAGTAGCGGGGGGGTTCTCCTACGAGCAGTACTTC
CASSQVAGGFSYEQYF
>TRBV29-1|-|once|TRBJ2-1
TGCAGCGCCCATCGGGACGGAGACAATGAGCAGTTCTTC
CSAHRDGDNEQFF
>TRBV20-1|TRBD2|-|TRBJ2-3
TGCAGTGTCGTGGGCCGGGGGGGCCGCACGCAGTATTTT
CSVVGRGGRTQYF
>TRBV29-1|-|-|TRBJ1-1
TGCAGCGTTGTTGGCCAGCGTATGAACACTGAAGCTTTCTTT
CSVVGQRMNTEAFF
>TRBV9|-|-|TRBJ1-4
TGTGCCAGCAGCCCCCGGGACTGGGAGAATGAAAAACTGTTTTTT
CASSPRDWENEKLFF